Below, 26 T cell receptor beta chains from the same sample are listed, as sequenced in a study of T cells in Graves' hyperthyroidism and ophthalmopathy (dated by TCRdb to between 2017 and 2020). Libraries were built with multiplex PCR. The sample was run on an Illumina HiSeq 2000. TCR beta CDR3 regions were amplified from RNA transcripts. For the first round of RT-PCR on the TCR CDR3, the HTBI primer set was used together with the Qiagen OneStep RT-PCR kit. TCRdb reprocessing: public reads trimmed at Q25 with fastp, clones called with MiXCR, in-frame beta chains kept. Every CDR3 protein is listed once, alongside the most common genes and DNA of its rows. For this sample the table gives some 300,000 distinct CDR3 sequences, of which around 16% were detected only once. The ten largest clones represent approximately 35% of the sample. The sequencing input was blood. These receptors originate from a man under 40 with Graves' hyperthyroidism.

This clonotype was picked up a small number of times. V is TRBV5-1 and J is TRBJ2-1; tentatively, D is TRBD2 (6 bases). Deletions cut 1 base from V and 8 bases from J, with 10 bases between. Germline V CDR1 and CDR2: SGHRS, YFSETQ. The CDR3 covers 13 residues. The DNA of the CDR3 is TGCGCCAGCAGCTTGTCCGGGGGTCATGAGCAGTTCTTC. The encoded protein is CASSLSGGHEQFF.

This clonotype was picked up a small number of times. In nucleotides, the CDR3 is TGCGCCAGCAGCCTAATCGGGACAGATAGCAATCAGCCCCAGCATTTT. As protein: CASSLIGTDSNQPQHF. The chain carries TRBV4-1 and TRBJ1-5; 7 bases are a match to TRBD1. Germline values: CDR1 MGHRA, CDR2 YSYEKL. V was pared by 4 bases and J by 0 bases, with 6 bases of the junction left unmatched. This CDR3 spans 16 amino acids.

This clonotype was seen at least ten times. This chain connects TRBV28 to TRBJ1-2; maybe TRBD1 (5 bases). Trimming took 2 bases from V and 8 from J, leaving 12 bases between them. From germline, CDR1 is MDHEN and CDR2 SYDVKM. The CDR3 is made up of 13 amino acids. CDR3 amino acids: CASSLQGPEGYTF. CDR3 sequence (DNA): TGTGCCAGCAGTTTACAGGGCCCGGAAGGCTACACCTTC.

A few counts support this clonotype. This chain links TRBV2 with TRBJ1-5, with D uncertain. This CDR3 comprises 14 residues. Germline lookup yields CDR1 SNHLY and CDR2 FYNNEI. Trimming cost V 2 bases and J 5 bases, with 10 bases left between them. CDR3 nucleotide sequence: TGTGCCAGCAGTGAATTCGACGGTGATCAGCCCCAGCATTTT. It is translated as CASSEFDGDQPQHF.

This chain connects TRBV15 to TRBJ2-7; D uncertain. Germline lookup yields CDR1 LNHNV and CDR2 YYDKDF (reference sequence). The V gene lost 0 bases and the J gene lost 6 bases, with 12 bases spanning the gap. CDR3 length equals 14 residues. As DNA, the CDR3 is TGTGCCACCAGCAGAGATCTAGGATTGAGCGAGCAGTACTTC. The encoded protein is CATSRDLGLSEQYF.

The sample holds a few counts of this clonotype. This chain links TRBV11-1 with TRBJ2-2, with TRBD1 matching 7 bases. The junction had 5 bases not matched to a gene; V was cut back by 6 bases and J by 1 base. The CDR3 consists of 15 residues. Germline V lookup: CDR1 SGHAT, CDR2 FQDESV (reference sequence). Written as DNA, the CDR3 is TGTGCCAGCAGTGGAAACAGGGGGAACACCGGGGAGCTGTTTTTT. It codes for CASSGNRGNTGELFF.

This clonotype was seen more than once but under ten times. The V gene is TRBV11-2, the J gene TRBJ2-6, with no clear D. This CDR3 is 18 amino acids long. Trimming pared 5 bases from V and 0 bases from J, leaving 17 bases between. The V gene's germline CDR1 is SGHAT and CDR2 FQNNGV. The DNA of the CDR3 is TGTGCCAGCAGCCCCCCCCTCTACCCGAACTCTGGGGCCAACGTCCTGACTTTC. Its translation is CASSPPLYPNSGANVLTF.

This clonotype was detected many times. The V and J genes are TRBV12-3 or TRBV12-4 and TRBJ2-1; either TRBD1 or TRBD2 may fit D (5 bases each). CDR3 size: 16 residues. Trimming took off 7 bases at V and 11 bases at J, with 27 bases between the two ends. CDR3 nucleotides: TGTGCCAGCAACCAAGGGACGGCGGATAGGACAATGAAGCAGTTCTTC. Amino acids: CASNQGTADRTMKQFF.

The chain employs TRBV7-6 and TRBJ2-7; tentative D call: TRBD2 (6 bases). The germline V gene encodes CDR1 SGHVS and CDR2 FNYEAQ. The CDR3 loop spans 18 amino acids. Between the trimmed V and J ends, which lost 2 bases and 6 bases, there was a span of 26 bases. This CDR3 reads CASSLRAGLPVPWSEQYF. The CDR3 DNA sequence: TGTGCCAGCAGCTTACGCGCGGGACTCCCCGTTCCCTGGTCCGAGCAGTACTTC. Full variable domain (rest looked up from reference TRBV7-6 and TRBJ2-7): GAGVSQSPRYKVTKRGQDVALRCDPISGHVSLYWYRQALGQGPEFLTYFNYEAQQDKSGLPNDRFSAERPEGSISTLTIQRTEQRDSAMYRCASSLRAGLPVPWSEQYFGPGTRLTVT.

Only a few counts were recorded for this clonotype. Here the CDR3 DNA reads TGTGCCAGCAGCGGGAGGGGACTAGCGGGAGTCAATGAGCAGTTCTTC. Protein sequence: CASSGRGLAGVNEQFF. The gene calls are TRBV9 and TRBJ2-1; 14 nucleotides match TRBD2. This CDR3 is built from 16 residues. Germline lookup yields CDR1 SGDLS and CDR2 YYNGEE. Trimming took 3 bases from V and 6 from J; bases not matched to a gene: 5. Together with reference TRBV9 and TRBJ2-1, the CDR3 gives the full variable domain: DSGVTQTPKHLITATGQRVTLRCSPRSGDLSVYWYQQSLDQGLQFLIQYYNGEERAKGNILERFSAQQFPDLHSELNLSSLELGDSALYFCASSGRGLAGVNEQFFGPGTRLTVL.

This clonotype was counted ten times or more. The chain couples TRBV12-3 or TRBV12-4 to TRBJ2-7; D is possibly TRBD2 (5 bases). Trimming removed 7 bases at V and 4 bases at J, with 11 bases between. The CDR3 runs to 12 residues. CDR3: CASKRESYEQYF. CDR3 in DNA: TGTGCCAGCAAGAGGGAGTCGTACGAGCAGTACTTC.

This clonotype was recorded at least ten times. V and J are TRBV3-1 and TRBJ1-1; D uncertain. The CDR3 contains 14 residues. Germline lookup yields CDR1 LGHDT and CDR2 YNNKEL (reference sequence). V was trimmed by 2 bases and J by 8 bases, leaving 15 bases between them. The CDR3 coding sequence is TGTGCCAGCAGCCAAAGGGTATTTGGTCGGGAAGCTTTCTTT. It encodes CASSQRVFGREAFF.

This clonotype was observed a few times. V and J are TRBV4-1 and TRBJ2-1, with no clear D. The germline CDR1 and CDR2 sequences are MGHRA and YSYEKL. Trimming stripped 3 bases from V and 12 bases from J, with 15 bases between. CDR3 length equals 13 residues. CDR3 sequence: CASSQDSGKWQFF. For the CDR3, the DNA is TGCGCCAGCAGCCAGGATTCCGGCAAGTGGCAGTTCTTC.

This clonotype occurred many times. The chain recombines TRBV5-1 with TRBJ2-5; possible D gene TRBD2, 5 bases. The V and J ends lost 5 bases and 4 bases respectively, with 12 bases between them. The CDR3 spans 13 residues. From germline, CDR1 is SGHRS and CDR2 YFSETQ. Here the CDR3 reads CASSWTPGETQYF. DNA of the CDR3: TGCGCCAGCAGTTGGACTCCCGGAGAGACCCAGTACTTC.

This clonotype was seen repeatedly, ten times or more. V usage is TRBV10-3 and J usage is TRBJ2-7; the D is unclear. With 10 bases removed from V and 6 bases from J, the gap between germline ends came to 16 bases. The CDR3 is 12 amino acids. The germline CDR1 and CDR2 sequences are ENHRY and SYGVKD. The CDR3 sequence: CATEGNLVEQYF. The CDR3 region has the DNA TGTGCCACCGAAGGGAATTTGGTCGAGCAGTACTTC.

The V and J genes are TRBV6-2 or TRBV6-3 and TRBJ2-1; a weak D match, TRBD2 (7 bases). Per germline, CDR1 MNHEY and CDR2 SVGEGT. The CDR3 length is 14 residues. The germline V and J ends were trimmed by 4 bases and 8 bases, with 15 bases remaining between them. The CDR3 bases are TGTGCCAGCAGTTCCCGACTAGGGGGGGATGAGCAGTTCTTC. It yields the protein CASSSRLGGDEQFF.

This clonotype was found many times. CDR3 region: CASSPPLARINTDTQYF. CDR3 sequence (DNA): TGTGCCAGCAGCCCTCCACTAGCGAGGATTAACACAGATACGCAGTATTTT. V and J are TRBV2 and TRBJ2-3, with 7 bases matching TRBD2. This CDR3 contains 17 residues. With V trimmed by 6 bases and J by 2 bases, 14 bases remained unmatched. Germline values: CDR1 SNHLY, CDR2 FYNNEI.

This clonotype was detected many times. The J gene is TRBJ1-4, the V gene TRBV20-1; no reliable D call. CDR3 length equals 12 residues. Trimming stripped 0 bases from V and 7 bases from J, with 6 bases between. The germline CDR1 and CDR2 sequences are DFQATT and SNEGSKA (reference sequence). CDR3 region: CSAREGGEKLFF. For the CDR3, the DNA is TGCAGTGCTAGAGAAGGAGGTGAAAAACTGTTTTTT.

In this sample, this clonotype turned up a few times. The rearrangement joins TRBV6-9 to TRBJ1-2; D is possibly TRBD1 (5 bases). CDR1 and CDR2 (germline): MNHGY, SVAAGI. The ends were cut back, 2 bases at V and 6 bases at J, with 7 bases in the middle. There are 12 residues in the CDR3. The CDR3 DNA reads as TGTGCCAGCAGTTATAACAGGAATGGCTACACCTTC. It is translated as CASSYNRNGYTF.

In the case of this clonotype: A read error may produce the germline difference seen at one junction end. The CDR3 protein is CAWAGGGSSTDTLYF. The CDR3 bases are TGTGCCTGGGCGGGGGGGGGCTCTAGCACAGATACGCTGTATTTT. The V call is TRBV30, the J call TRBJ2-3, with TRBD2 identical over 9 bases. This CDR3 region has 15 residues. Germline CDR1 reads GTSNPN; CDR2 reads SVGIG (reference sequence).

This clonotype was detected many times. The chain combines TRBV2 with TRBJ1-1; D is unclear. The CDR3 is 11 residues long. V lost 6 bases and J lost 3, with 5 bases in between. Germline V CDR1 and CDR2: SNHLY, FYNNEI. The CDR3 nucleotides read TGTGCCAGCAGGGACTACACTGAAGCTTTCTTT. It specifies CASRDYTEAFF.

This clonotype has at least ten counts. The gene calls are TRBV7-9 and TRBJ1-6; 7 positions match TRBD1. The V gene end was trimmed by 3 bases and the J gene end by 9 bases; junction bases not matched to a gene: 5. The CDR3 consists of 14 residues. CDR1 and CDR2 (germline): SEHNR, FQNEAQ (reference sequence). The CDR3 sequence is CASSLEQGSSPLHF. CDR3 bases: TGTGCCAGCAGCTTGGAACAGGGGTCTTCACCCCTCCACTTT.

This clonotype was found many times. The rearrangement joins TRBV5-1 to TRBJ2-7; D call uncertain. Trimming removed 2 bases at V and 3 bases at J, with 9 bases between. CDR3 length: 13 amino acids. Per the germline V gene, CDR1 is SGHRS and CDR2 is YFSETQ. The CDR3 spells CASSLRANYEQYF. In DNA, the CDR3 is TGCGCCAGCAGCTTACGGGCAAACTACGAGCAGTACTTC.

The CDR3 here is CAWSPPGGRPYF. DNA of the CDR3: TGTGCCTGGAGTCCTCCCGGAGGGAGGCCGTACTTC. The chain links TRBV30 to TRBJ2-7; tentative D call: TRBD2 (6 bases). Trimming cost V 2 bases and J 12 bases, with 17 bases left between them. The CDR3 consists of 12 residues. Germline V lookup: CDR1 GTSNPN, CDR2 SVGIG (reference sequence).

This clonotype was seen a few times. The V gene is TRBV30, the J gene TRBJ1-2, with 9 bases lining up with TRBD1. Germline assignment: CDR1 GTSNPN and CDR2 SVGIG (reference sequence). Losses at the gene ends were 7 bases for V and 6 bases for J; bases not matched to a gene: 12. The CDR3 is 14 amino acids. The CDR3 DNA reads TGTGCCTCAGGGTCTACCGGGACAGGGAATGGCTACACCTTC. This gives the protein CASGSTGTGNGYTF. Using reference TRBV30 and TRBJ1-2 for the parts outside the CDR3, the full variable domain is SQTIHQWPATLVQPVGSPLSLECTVEGTSNPNLYWYRQAAGRGLQLLFYSVGIGQISSEVPQNLSASRPQDRQFILSSKKLLLSDSGFYLCASGSTGTGNGYTFGSGTRLTVV.

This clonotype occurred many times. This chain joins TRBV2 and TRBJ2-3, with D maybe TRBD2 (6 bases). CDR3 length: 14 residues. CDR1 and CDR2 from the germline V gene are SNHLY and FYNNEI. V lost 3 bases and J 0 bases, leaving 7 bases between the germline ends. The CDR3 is CASSEGLSTDTQYF. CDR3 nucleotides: TGTGCCAGCAGTGAGGGACTGAGCACAGATACGCAGTATTTT. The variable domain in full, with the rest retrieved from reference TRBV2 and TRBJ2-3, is EPEVTQTPSHQVTQMGQEVILRCVPISNHLYFYWYRQILGQKVEFLVSFYNNEISEKSEIFDDQFSVERPDGSNFTLKIRSTKLEDSAMYFCASSEGLSTDTQYFGPGTRLTVL.